This T cell receptor (beta chain) was profiled in a study of T cells in Graves' hyperthyroidism and ophthalmopathy. Broader study findings: Ophthalmopathy was identified by the model a median 6.5 months ahead of onset. In the blood, most expanded thyroid clonotypes above 0.001 appeared as well.

The CDR3 regions of TCR beta were amplified from RNA transcripts. TCR CDR3 underwent first-round RT-PCR with the HTBI primer set. TCRdb reprocessed the multiplex PCR reads via MiXCR and lists one record per CDR3 protein. The sample includes some 580,000 distinct CDR3 sequences, 15% to 20% of them seen just once. The CDR3 extends over 14 amino acids. The V gene lost 4 bases and the J gene lost 0 bases, with 12 bases spanning the gap. The germline V gene encodes CDR1 DFQATT and CDR2 SNEGSKA (reference sequence). Many counts were recorded for this clonotype. As yet, its antigen is unknown. Fresh peripheral blood, around 11 ml of it, supplied the PBMCs.

V gene TRBV20-1 combines with J gene TRBJ1-1, with D possibly being TRBD1 (6 bases). The origin of this receptor is a woman in her forties with Graves' ophthalmopathy. Specimen: blood. CDR3 coding DNA: TGCAGTGCTAAGGCTTACAGGGTGAACACTGAAGCTTTCTTT. It encodes CSAKAYRVNTEAFF.